These T cell receptor beta chains were read from a single sample in a study of T cell repertoires in cytomegalovirus infection. TCRdb independently ran MiXCR on the reads; one entry per CDR3 protein. Of approximately 730,000 distinct CDR3 sequences listed, around 32% are singletons. No antigen has been identified for these receptors. The sequencing used cultured PBMCs, collected from culture after CMV antigen stimulation. Every receptor here comes from a human donor in good health (CMV status not recorded). Some clones in this sample may be carry-over from other donors' samples. CDR3s include the opening cysteine and the closing phenylalanine or tryptophan. The D gene is left open where the match is weak. Not every row has a clone size; where given, it reads once, few, many or a size class.

J gene	V gene	clone size	CDR3 length	D gene	CDR3 DNA	CDR3 protein
TRBJ2-3	TRBV12-3/TRBV12-4	many	16	TRBD2	TGTGCCAGCAGTTTAGGACTAGCGGGAGGCCCAGATACGCAGTATTTT	CASSLGLAGGPDTQYF
TRBJ1-5	TRBV19	NA	15	TRBD1	TGTGCCAGTAGTCACCCTGACAGGGGTGGTCAGCCCCAGCATTTT	CASSHPDRGGQPQHF
TRBJ1-4	TRBV7-8	NA	14	TRBD1	TGTGCCAGCAGGGCGGACAGGGAGAGGGAAAAACTGTTTTTT	CASRADREREKLFF
TRBJ2-7	TRBV20-1	NA	16	NA	TGCAGTGCTAGTCGCCTCTCGGCCGACACCTCTCGGGAGCAGTACTTC	CSASRLSADTSREQYF
TRBJ1-5	TRBV27	few	13	NA	TGTGCCAGCAGCAACAGGGAAAATCAGCCCCAGCATTTT	CASSNRENQPQHF
TRBJ2-7	TRBV27	once	15	TRBD1	TGTGCCAGCAGACCTAAACAGGGGCACCCAGGGGGGCAGTACTTC	CASRPKQGHPGGQYF
TRBJ1-1	TRBV12-5	NA	12	NA	TGTGCTAGTCTATGGGGGTACACTGAAGCTTTCTTT	CASLWGYTEAFF
TRBJ1-1	TRBV5-6	few	15	NA	TGTGCCAGCAGCTTCGGTATGGTCTTGGACACTGAAGCTTTCTTT	CASSFGMVLDTEAFF
TRBJ2-5	TRBV6-5	NA	19	TRBD2	TGTGCCAGCAGTTACCCAACTAGCGGGAGGGCCGGGGTGAAAGAGACCCAGTACTTC	CASSYPTSGRAGVKETQYF
TRBJ2-1	TRBV14	NA	15	TRBD2	TGTGCCAGCAGCCCTTGGACGACTAGCGCGCGTGAGCAGTTCTTC	CASSPWTTSAREQFF
TRBJ2-1	TRBV7-9	few	14	NA	TGTGCCAGCAGCTTAGTCTCTAGCCACAATGAGCAGTTCTTC	CASSLVSSHNEQFF
TRBJ1-1	TRBV20-1	NA	13	TRBD1	TGCAGTGCTTGGGACAGCACGAACACTGAAGCTTTCTTT	CSAWDSTNTEAFF
TRBJ2-5	TRBV29-1	NA	13	NA	TGCAGCGTTGAGGGGACTCAGCAAGAGACCCAGTACTTC	CSVEGTQQETQYF
TRBJ2-7	TRBV6-6	few	17	NA	TGTGCCAGCAGTTCCCGGGACCCCCTTTTTGGCGTATACGAGCAGTACTTC	CASSSRDPLFGVYEQYF
TRBJ2-5	TRBV10-3	NA	12	TRBD1	TGTGCCATCAGGGACAGGGAGGAGACCCAGTACTTC	CAIRDREETQYF
TRBJ2-1	TRBV20-1	NA	14	NA	TGCAGTGCTCCCCTAGGGGGAGGGTGGCATGAGCAGTTCTTC	CSAPLGGGWHEQFF
TRBJ2-1	TRBV6-2/TRBV6-3	NA	12	NA	TGTGCCAGCGGGACAACCATCAATGAGCAGTTCTTC	CASGTTINEQFF
TRBJ1-2	TRBV4-1	NA	16	NA	TGCGCCAGCAGCCAGGAACAGGGTTATCGGCTAGGCGGCTACACCTTC	CASSQEQGYRLGGYTF
TRBJ1-2	TRBV12-3/TRBV12-4	NA	14	NA	TGTGCCAGCAGCGCGTCCGATCCCGTGTATGGCTACACCTTC	CASSASDPVYGYTF
TRBJ2-1	TRBV7-6	NA	15	TRBD2	TGTGCCAGCAGCTCCGGACTAGCTTCCCACAATGAGCAGTTCTTC	CASSSGLASHNEQFF
TRBJ2-7	TRBV20-1	NA	14	TRBD1	TGCAGTGCTAGGGGGCAGGGGGCGGGCTACGAGCAGTACTTC	CSARGQGAGYEQYF
TRBJ2-5	TRBV11-2	NA	15	NA	TGTGCCAGCAGCTTAGTCCCCCACAGGCCGGAGACCCAGTACTTC	CASSLVPHRPETQYF
TRBJ1-2	TRBV7-2	few	14	NA	TGTGCCAGCAGCTTAGGCAGGGTGGGCTATGGCTACACCTTC	CASSLGRVGYGYTF
TRBJ1-2	TRBV19	NA	14	NA	TGTGCCAGTAGTATAGGACAGGACAACTATGGCTACACCTTC	CASSIGQDNYGYTF
TRBJ1-5	TRBV5-1	NA	14	NA	TGCGCCAGCAGCTTGGGGGAGAGAGATTCGCCCCAGCATTTT	CASSLGERDSPQHF
TRBJ2-3	TRBV20-1	NA	12	NA	TGCAGTGCTAGCCACGCCGTGGATACGCAGTATTTT	CSASHAVDTQYF
TRBJ1-3	TRBV7-9	NA	10	NA	TGTGCCAGCAGCTTCGACACCATATATTTT	CASSFDTIYF
TRBJ2-5	TRBV12-3/TRBV12-4	few	14	NA	TGTGCCAGCAGTTTCGGGGGGCAAGCAGAGACCCAGTACTTC	CASSFGGQAETQYF
TRBJ1-2	TRBV18	NA	15	NA	TGTGCCAGCTCACCACCGTCCACAGGGAACTATGGCTACACCTTC	CASSPPSTGNYGYTF
TRBJ1-3	TRBV4-3	few	15	NA	TGCGCCAGCAGCCAAGATCGGGGTACTGGAAACACCATATATTTT	CASSQDRGTGNTIYF
TRBJ1-1	TRBV4-1	few	16	TRBD1	TGCGCCAGCAGCCAATCAATGGGACAGCGTAGGGGTGAAGCTTTCTTT	CASSQSMGQRRGEAFF
TRBJ2-7	TRBV7-7	many	15	TRBD2	TGTGCCAGCAGCTTAGGGCGGGAGGCGGCCTACGAGCAGTACTTC	CASSLGREAAYEQYF
TRBJ2-5	TRBV7-3	NA	18	NA	TGTGCCAGCAAAGGGGGGCGCAATAGTTATTCTTACCAAGAGACCCAGTACTTC	CASKGGRNSYSYQETQYF
TRBJ1-1	TRBV7-8	few	12	NA	TGTGCCAGCAGCCCCAGTTGGGCGGAAGCTTTCTTT	CASSPSWAEAFF
TRBJ2-5	TRBV12-3/TRBV12-4	NA	17	TRBD2	TGTGCCAGCAGCCCTGGGACTAGCGGGCGGTACCAAGAGACCCAGTACTTC	CASSPGTSGRYQETQYF
TRBJ2-4	TRBV20-1	NA	13	NA	TGCAGTGCTAGAGACCCGGTCCGGGACATTCAGTACTTC	CSARDPVRDIQYF
TRBJ2-5	TRBV4-3	NA	15	NA	TGCGCCAGCAGCCAAGACTCAGGGATAGGAGAGACCCAGTACTTC	CASSQDSGIGETQYF
TRBJ2-1	TRBV6-2/TRBV6-3	few	14	NA	TGTGCCAGCAGCCAAACCAGGACGCCCAATGAGCAGTTCTTC	CASSQTRTPNEQFF
TRBJ2-3	TRBV4-1	once	17	TRBD2	TGCGCCAGCAGCCAAGTGGGAACTAGCGCTTGGGGAGACACGCAGTATTTT	CASSQVGTSAWGDTQYF
TRBJ1-1	TRBV4-1	few	16	NA	TGCGCCAGCAGCCAAGTGATGGAGGGGACGAACACTGAAGCTTTCTTT	CASSQVMEGTNTEAFF